These T cell receptor beta chains were read from a single sample in a study of siplizumab effects on memory and regulatory T cells. Assay used: immunoSEQ multiplex PCR; TCRdb lists only in-frame clones, some missing. The profile shows 85,000 to 95,000 clones, 94% of them singletons. The material sequenced was non-Treg CD4+ T cells sorted from blood. The origin of the receptors is a human donor in good health. Each CDR3 is given with its conserved first and last residue. D genes are given only for firm matches.

j_call: TRBJ2-7; v_call: TRBV5-1; d_call: TRBD1; cdr3_aa: CASSARQGGNEQYF; cdr3_nt: TGCGCCAGCAGCGCCAGACAGGGGGGGAACGAGCAGTACTTC
j_call: TRBJ2-5; v_call: TRBV5-6; d_call: TRBD2; cdr3_aa: CASSLGTSVRTRPQYF; cdr3_nt: TGTGCCAGCAGCCTGGGGACTAGCGTCCGTACCCGGCCCCAGTACTTC
j_call: TRBJ2-4; v_call: TRBV11-2; d_call: NA; cdr3_aa: CASSWRNIQYF; cdr3_nt: TGTGCCAGCAGCTGGCGGAACATTCAGTACTTC
j_call: TRBJ2-3; v_call: TRBV11-2; d_call: TRBD2; cdr3_aa: CASSLDPAGKRDTQYF; cdr3_nt: TGTGCCAGCAGCTTAGATCCAGCGGGAAAGAGGGATACGCAGTATTTT
j_call: TRBJ2-1; v_call: TRBV30; d_call: NA; cdr3_aa: CVLLPRPSYNEQFF; cdr3_nt: TGCGTACTCCTTCCGCGTCCCTCCTACAATGAGCAGTTCTTC
j_call: TRBJ1-1; v_call: TRBV4-2; d_call: NA; cdr3_aa: CASSLRRGAFTEAFF; cdr3_nt: TGTGCCAGCAGCCTTCGACGGGGGGCGTTCACTGAAGCTTTCTTT
j_call: TRBJ1-4; v_call: TRBV5-1; d_call: TRBD1; cdr3_aa: CASSRLGTGFMGFNEKLFF; cdr3_nt: TGCGCCAGCAGCAGACTCGGGACAGGATTTATGGGGTTTAATGAAAAACTGTTTTTT
j_call: TRBJ2-3; v_call: TRBV6-5; d_call: NA; cdr3_aa: CASSYRWAGSTDTQYF; cdr3_nt: TGTGCCAGCAGTTACAGGTGGGCGGGAAGCACAGATACGCAGTATTTT
j_call: TRBJ2-2; v_call: TRBV19; d_call: NA; cdr3_aa: CASSPLLATGELFF; cdr3_nt: TGTGCCAGTAGTCCCCTACTGGCGACGGGGGAGCTGTTTTTT
j_call: TRBJ1-4; v_call: TRBV5-1; d_call: TRBD1; cdr3_aa: CASSFRGADNEKLFF; cdr3_nt: TGCGCCAGCAGCTTCAGGGGGGCAGACAATGAAAAACTGTTTTTT
j_call: TRBJ1-2; v_call: TRBV11-2; d_call: TRBD1; cdr3_aa: CASRLTGQTNYGYTF; cdr3_nt: TGTGCCAGCAGATTGACGGGACAGACAAACTATGGCTACACCTTC
j_call: TRBJ2-1; v_call: TRBV5-1; d_call: NA; cdr3_aa: CASSLDHYNEQFF; cdr3_nt: TGCGCCAGCAGCTTGGACCACTACAATGAGCAGTTCTTC